This is a list of T cell receptor beta chains from one sample in a study of radiotherapy plus CTLA-4 blockade in lung cancer. The table came from immunoSEQ multiplex PCR; TCRdb's copy has only in-frame clones and leaves some out. The data show about 51,000 clones, with about 77% seen just once and less than 3% held by the top ten. The sequencing used peripheral blood, collected from a patient treated with radiotherapy plus ipilimumab. Receptor source: a human donor with non-small cell lung cancer whose response to radiotherapy plus ipilimumab could not be evaluated. The CDR3 runs from the conserved cysteine through the conserved F or W. A D gene is named only where the DNA matches it firmly. Some rows mark clone size as missing; the rest say once, few, many or name a class of expanded clone.

.,TRBJ1-2,once,TRBV28,CASSSAFGYTF,TGTGCCAGCAGTTCCGCGTTCGGCTACACCTTC
.,TRBJ1-2,.,TRBV11-1,CASSQGRSANYGYTF,TGTGCCAGCAGCCAGGGCCGTTCCGCTAACTATGGCTACACCTTC
.,TRBJ2-3,.,TRBV19,CASRKGGTDTQYF,TGTGCCAGTAGGAAAGGGGGCACAGATACGCAGTATTTT
TRBD1,TRBJ1-2,.,TRBV7-8,CASSLSGQGAHYGYTF,TGTGCCAGCAGCTTATCCGGACAGGGGGCGCATTATGGCTACACCTTC
TRBD2,TRBJ2-1,.,TRBV2,CASNRLAGYNEQFF,TGTGCCAGCAATCGACTAGCGGGGTACAATGAGCAGTTCTTC
TRBD2,TRBJ2-3,.,TRBV29-1,CSVLGLAGVDTQYF,TGCAGCGTTTTGGGACTAGCGGGAGTAGATACGCAGTATTTT
TRBD2,TRBJ2-5,.,TRBV11-2,CASSFRTSGPETQYF,TGTGCCAGCAGCTTTCGTACTAGCGGGCCAGAGACCCAGTACTTC
.,TRBJ1-4,.,TRBV19,CASSSNEKLFF,TGTGCCAGTAGTTCAAATGAAAAACTGTTTTTT
TRBD2,TRBJ2-3,.,TRBV28,CASVKAGAKDTQYF,TGTGCCAGCGTGAAAGCGGGAGCTAAAGATACGCAGTATTTT
TRBD2,TRBJ2-7,.,TRBV5-1,CASSAGTSGYEQYF,TGCGCCAGCAGTGCCGGGACTAGCGGCTACGAGCAGTACTTC
.,TRBJ2-1,.,TRBV4-3,CASSPNYRGEQFF,TGCGCCAGCAGCCCAAATTACCGGGGTGAGCAGTTCTTC
.,TRBJ2-7,once,TRBV11-2,CASSFLQGDEQYF,TGTGCCAGCAGCTTTTTACAGGGAGACGAGCAGTACTTC
.,TRBJ2-2,.,TRBV9,CASSVEQRRTGELFF,TGTGCCAGCAGCGTAGAGCAGAGGCGAACCGGGGAGCTGTTTTTT
.,TRBJ2-7,.,TRBV5-1,CASSEMDYYYEQYF,TGCGCCAGCAGCGAAATGGACTACTACTACGAGCAGTACTTC
TRBD1,TRBJ1-1,.,TRBV6-1,CASSEPGTGNTEAFF,TGTGCCAGCAGTGAACCCGGGACAGGGAACACTGAAGCTTTCTTT
.,TRBJ1-1,few,TRBV4-3,CASSQDHEGNTEAFF,TGCGCCAGCAGCCAAGATCATGAGGGGAACACTGAAGCTTTCTTT
.,TRBJ2-7,.,TRBV7-2,CASSLEAVRYEQYF,TGTGCCAGCAGCTTAGAAGCGGTCAGGTACGAGCAGTACTTC
.,TRBJ1-6,.,TRBV5-6,CASSLGTVRDSPLHF,TGTGCCAGCAGCTTGGGAACAGTCAGGGATTCACCCCTCCACTTT
.,TRBJ2-1,few,TRBV4-1,CASSPAGIYNEQFF,TGCGCCAGCAGCCCTGCGGGAATTTACAATGAGCAGTTCTTC
.,TRBJ1-5,few,TRBV7-7,CASSLASVQPQHF,TGTGCTAGCAGCTTAGCTTCAGTTCAGCCCCAGCATTTT
TRBD2,TRBJ2-1,once,TRBV6-1,CAVSLAGPINEQFF,TGTGCCGTATCACTAGCGGGCCCAATCAATGAGCAGTTCTTC
TRBD2,TRBJ2-7,.,TRBV5-6,CASSLRGGQREQYF,TGTGCCAGCAGTCTTCGGGGGGGTCAGAGGGAGCAGTACTTC
TRBD1,TRBJ2-4,.,TRBV4-2,CASSQAGQGANIQYF,TGTGCCAGCAGCCAAGCGGGACAGGGGGCGAACATTCAGTACTTC
.,TRBJ1-1,.,TRBV10-2,CASSDPSRGNTEAFF,TGCGCCAGCAGTGACCCTTCCAGGGGAAACACTGAAGCTTTCTTT
TRBD2,TRBJ2-3,once,TRBV9,CASSALGGISTDTQYF,TGTGCCAGCAGCGCCCTCGGGGGGATCAGCACAGATACGCAGTATTTT
.,TRBJ2-5,.,TRBV28,CASRYRVAPETQYF,TGTGCCAGCAGGTACAGGGTCGCCCCAGAGACCCAGTACTTC
.,TRBJ2-7,.,TRBV18,CASSPRDSSYEQYF,TGTGCCAGCTCACCTCGGGACTCGTCCTACGAGCAGTACTTC
.,TRBJ2-3,.,TRBV11-3,CASSYQSGETQYF,TGTGCCAGCAGCTACCAATCAGGGGAGACGCAGTATTTT
.,TRBJ1-2,once,TRBV6-5,CASMGGLNYGYTF,TGTGCCAGCATGGGGGGACTAAACTATGGCTACACCTTC
.,TRBJ2-3,.,TRBV4-2,CASSPEGRVGFSTDTQYF,TGTGCCAGCAGCCCCGAAGGGCGGGTGGGGTTTAGCACAGATACGCAGTATTTT
.,TRBJ2-7,.,TRBV7-2,CASSPPDSPYEQYF,TGTGCCAGCAGCCCCCCGGACAGCCCCTACGAGCAGTACTTC
.,TRBJ2-7,.,TRBV7-6,CASSRGHADEQYF,TGTGCCAGCAGCCGCGGACACGCGGACGAGCAGTACTTC
TRBD2,TRBJ2-1,.,TRBV6-1,CASSEVLAGGSNEQFF,TGTGCCAGCAGTGAGGTACTAGCGGGGGGGTCTAATGAGCAGTTCTTC
TRBD2,TRBJ2-7,few,TRBV6-5,CASRPFSGTPYEQYF,TGTGCCAGCAGACCCTTTAGCGGGACCCCCTACGAGCAGTACTTC
.,TRBJ2-7,.,TRBV7-9,CASGGAFRHEQYF,TGTGCCAGCGGGGGGGCATTCCGCCACGAGCAGTACTTC
.,TRBJ1-1,.,TRBV6-1,CASSEASPVNTEAFF,TGTGCCAGCAGTGAAGCGTCGCCAGTGAACACTGAAGCTTTCTTT
.,TRBJ1-4,once,TRBV20-1,CSASSPSKLFF,TGCAGTGCTAGCTCCCCCTCAAAACTGTTTTTT
.,TRBJ1-4,.,TRBV30,CAWSGARGSNEKLFF,TGTGCCTGGAGTGGCGCGCGGGGGTCTAATGAAAAACTGTTTTTT
TRBD2,TRBJ2-1,few,TRBV4-3,CASSLVRGGVYEQFF,TGCGCCAGCAGCCTAGTGCGGGGGGGCGTTTATGAGCAGTTCTTC
.,TRBJ2-1,once,TRBV10-3,CAISEWGPRNEQFF,TGTGCCATCAGTGAATGGGGGCCGAGGAATGAGCAGTTCTTC
.,TRBJ1-1,.,TRBV4-3,CASSRQGNTEAFF,TGCGCCAGCAGCCGGCAGGGGAACACTGAAGCTTTCTTT
.,TRBJ1-1,.,TRBV5-1,CASSLQGRGTEAFF,TGCGCCAGCAGCTTGCAGGGGCGAGGGACTGAAGCTTTCTTT
.,TRBJ1-1,.,TRBV4-3,CASSQGETYEAFF,TGCGCCAGCAGCCAAGGCGAGACTTATGAAGCTTTCTTT
TRBD1,TRBJ2-7,.,TRBV19,CASSMDRGREQYF,TGTGCCAGTAGTATGGACAGGGGGCGCGAGCAGTACTTC
.,TRBJ2-7,few,TRBV5-4,CASSLAGGGLDEQYF,TGTGCCAGCAGCTTGGCCGGAGGGGGCTTGGACGAGCAGTACTTC
TRBD1,TRBJ2-3,.,TRBV7-9,CASRPPGQGISTDTQYF,TGTGCCAGCAGACCTCCGGGACAGGGGATTAGCACAGATACGCAGTATTTT
TRBD1,TRBJ1-5,.,TRBV4-2,CASSQDDRGPTGAQHF,TGTGCCAGCAGCCAGGATGACAGGGGGCCTACTGGGGCCCAGCATTTT
.,TRBJ2-7,.,TRBV7-2,CASSSRLAYEQYF,TGTGCCAGCAGCTCCCGACTGGCCTACGAGCAGTACTTC
.,TRBJ2-7,.,TRBV5-6,CASSADVGLTNIYEQYF,TGTGCCAGCAGCGCAGACGTCGGACTTACAAATATCTACGAGCAGTACTTC
.,TRBJ1-2,.,TRBV5-1,CASSLSGNRYGYTF,TGCGCCAGCAGCTTGTCCGGTAATCGCTATGGCTACACCTTC
TRBD1,TRBJ2-7,.,TRBV7-6,CASSLRGQGLSEQYF,TGTGCCAGCAGCTTAAGGGGACAGGGATTAAGCGAGCAGTACTTC
.,TRBJ2-3,.,TRBV27,CASNPYSNTDTQYF,TGTGCCAGCAATCCCTACTCAAACACAGATACGCAGTATTTT
.,TRBJ2-7,few,TRBV6-6,CASSYSSTPEGEQYF,TGTGCCAGCAGTTACTCGAGTACGCCCGAGGGCGAGCAGTACTTC